This TCR beta chain comes out of a study of spatial heterogeneity in lung cancer. This clonotype occurred many times. Germline CDR1 SQVTM, CDR2 ANQGSEA. This CDR3 spans 12 amino acids. V lost 4 bases and J 3 bases, leaving 6 bases between the germline ends. TCRdb reanalysed the 5' RACE reads using MiXCR and keeps one entry per CDR3 protein. Among 39,000 or so distinct CDR3 sequences, roughly 7.4% were seen once, and the ten largest hold approximately 30%. The time point denotes: sample taken at primary tumor resection. This TCR derives from a male donor with early-stage non-small cell lung cancer. The input for sequencing was PBMCs, taken at surgery. The chain employs TRBV29-1 and TRBJ1-4; TRBD1 is a possible D gene (5 bases). The CDR3 bases are TGCAGCGTTGGACAGCCTAATGAAAAACTGTTTTTT. Its translation: CSVGQPNEKLFF.